This T cell receptor (beta chain) was observed in a study of long-term antiretroviral therapy in people with HIV (dated 2022 in TCRdb). For context, the study as a whole: The earliest samples were collected roughly a decade before the 2015 WHO recommendation for immediate ART, at a time when ART was usually postponed until CD4 counts fell. A retrospective serial study tested whether ART initiation and durable HIV suppression were associated with changes in peripheral blood TRB repertoire composition and diversity. A total of 192 cryopreserved PBMC samples were contributed to the cohort by 30 adults with confirmed HIV infection, with samples collected serially over a mean of approximately six years (range 1-12). Among the 25 to 35 participants with HIV, fewer than twelve were female. Test extractions of a monoclonal T-cell line alongside 30 or so polyclonal samples showed no cross-contamination during QIAcube processing. Broad study findings and their caveats: Unsorted PBMC were profiled instead of sorted CD4+ and CD8+ T cells because pre-ART samples had limited cell numbers. At every time point, the repertoire was dominated by expanded TRB clones first identified before ART initiation, although this dominance fluctuated and, in many PLHIV, declined after ART. Inferences about post-ART repertoire changes are limited because no data were available on ART adherence, viral resistance or therapy changes. The samples span the years 2004 to 2017, and the ART regimens used may be less effective than current regimens. Starting ART was linked to a significant rise in TRB diversity, yet even with long-term ART the diversity remained significantly lower than in transplant donor controls. Because PBMC availability was limited, only the TCR beta chain was sequenced, with no alpha chain pairing. Narrower CDR3 length ranges were observed in HIV repertoires than in controls, and an antigen-experienced repertoire with only a slight naive shift after ART was suggested by the network structure.

Worth noting for this clone: Its antigen remains unidentified. Per-base qualities were not stored, and no clone one base away is much larger.

Looking up the germline V gene yields CDR1 MDHEN and CDR2 SYDVKM. Reading from cysteine to phenylalanine, the CDR3 counts 16 amino acids. Left in the record is the CDR3 DNA by itself, 48 bases read in frame from the first base. V is clipped by 2 bases and J by 1 base, and the sequence between their germline boundaries is 11 bases long. Inclusion was restricted to participants for whom at least one PBMC sample before ART initiation and at least two post-ART samples were available. All participants with HIV were treated in the United States of America. Before DNA extraction, cryopreserved samples of about 0.95-11 million PBMC were thawed and then washed. At the time of the earliest PBMC sample for each participant with HIV, ages ranged from 23 to 54 years. PBMC samples were contributed by each participant from 1-4 timepoints before ART initiation and 2-8 timepoints after ART initiation, with a median of 7 samples. Serial HIV viral load, CD4+ T-cell count, ART history and demographic data were obtained for every participant. Using a Qiagen kit on a QIAcube, genomic DNA was extracted from unsorted PBMC, with samples processed in batches of 12.

The immunoSEQ hsTCRB v3.0 assay was used at survey level resolution to sequence the TRB variable region. The targeted TRB sequencing depth was roughly 40,000-50,000 T-cell genomes per sample. An Illumina MiSeq with a v3 150-cycle kit was used to sequence the pooled TRB libraries. Per the authors' processing: Repertoire analysis was run in R within a reproducible Nextflow workflow that covered QC, data transformation and analysis. LymphoSeq2, an R package for exploring AIRR-Seq data, was used to implement the custom analyses. A handful of samples that yielded fewer than 5000 total TRB sequences were excluded, so that fewer than 200 HIV repertoires were analyzed. Among the 200 or so HIV repertoires that were kept, 59 were collected before ART initiation and more than 120 were collected after ART initiation. Repertoires were downsampled to 5000 TRB nucleotide sequences, with summary statistics averaged over 100 downsampling iterations. The analysis kept only TRB sequences whose CDR3 regions were at least seven amino acids long. Diversity was measured with a Shannon entropy-derived clonality score and the Gini coefficient. In repertoire networks, the top 5000 CDR3 amino acid sequences were linked whenever an edit distance of one separated two sequences. For TRB CDR3 amino acid sequences, GLIPH2 was used to predict antigen specificity groups and MHC restriction. CDR3 amino acid sequences were matched against VDJdb and McPAS-TCR to flag known CMV, EBV, HIV or tissue antigen associations. Pre-ART, post-ART and control groups were compared with Wilcoxon signed-rank tests and Holm-Bonferroni correction. Drawn from immuneACCESS, this table holds only the in-frame rearrangements with V and J called that TCRdb kept. Clones are partly lost; checked studies trace under half to an unresolved V gene and leave the rest unexplained. V, J and clone size were drawn from that table, and D and trimming were deduced from the DNA. The sample table contains roughly 28,000 clones; only one count was recorded for approximately 78% of them. The ten largest clonotypes hold approximately 14% of the sample.

The source is a man aged 50 or older with HIV. The sample in question was unsorted PBMCs, obtained 2.9 years after starting antiretroviral therapy. The chain links TRBV28 with TRBJ1-4; a weak D assignment points to TRBD1 (6 bases agree). CDR3 protein: CASSLDRTVTNEKLFF. At the DNA level, the sequence is TGTGCCAGCAGTTTAGACAGGACGGTAACTAATGAAAAACTGTTTTTT.